The 30 T cell receptor beta chains given below trace back to one sample, sequenced in a study of beta chain features in type 1 diabetes (dated by TCRdb to between 2017 and 2018). Receptor amplification or capture employed the immunoSEQ multiplex PCR assay. The High Capacity cDNA Reverse Transcription Kit was used to reverse transcribe all of the isolated RNA, meaning that expressed TCRB transcripts were what got sequenced. TCRdb re-hosts the immuneACCESS table, in-frame sequences only. Its copies lack some clones; in the studies checked, an unresolved V gene accounts for under half of them, and the cause for the rest is not known. This sample is represented by 10,000 to 15,000 clones; roughly half of them were singletons. The leading ten clones occupy around 0.97% of the sample. Sequencing was done on a sample of stem cell memory CD4+ T cells from blood. The cell subset or site label here, explained by the study, means: stem cell-like memory CD4+ T cells. The receptor set was obtained from a man aged 18 to 35 in good health.

This clone was seen more than once but under ten times. The chain uses TRBV25-1 and TRBJ2-3; TRBD1 matches at 9 bases. Per the germline V gene, CDR1 is MGHDK and CDR2 is SYGVNS. Trimming took 8 bases from V and 3 from J; bases not matched to a gene: 6. The CDR3 runs to 14 residues. CDR3 protein: CASGRGQGTDTQYF. The DNA of the CDR3 is TGTGCCAGCGGCCGGGGACAGGGAACAGATACGCAGTATTTT. Full variable domain (outside the CDR3, taken from reference TRBV25-1 and TRBJ2-3): EADIYQTPRYLVIGTGKKITLECSQTMGHDKMYWYQQDPGMELHLIHYSYGVNSTEKGDLSSESTVSRIRTEHFPLTLESARPSHTSQYLCASGRGQGTDTQYFGPGTRLTVL.

A few counts support this clone. The V and J genes are TRBV6-1 and TRBJ1-3, with no clear D. Trimming left V 4 bases short and J 8 bases short, with 9 bases between. The CDR3 has 12 residues. Germline-derived CDR1 and CDR2 are MNHNS and SASEGT. The CDR3, as DNA: TGTGCCAGCAGTGGGACTCACCACACCATATATTTT. The encoded protein is CASSGTHHTIYF.

The chain combines TRBV7-2 with TRBJ1-6; D possibly corresponds to TRBD1 (6 bases). Trimming removed 5 bases from V and 10 bases from J, with 21 bases in between. Germline assignment: CDR1 SGHTA and CDR2 FQGNSA. The CDR3 has 16 amino acids. The CDR3 region is CASSPKSGQIRSPLHF. CDR3 sequence (DNA): TGTGCCAGCAGCCCCAAATCCGGACAGATTAGGTCACCCCTCCACTTT.

The rearrangement joins TRBV6-5 to TRBJ2-7; TRBD1 matches 8 bases. CDR1 and CDR2 from the germline V gene are MNHEY and SVGAGI. J lost 6 bases, V lost 5 bases, and 3 bases had no gene match. This CDR3 contains 12 residues. The CDR3, as DNA: TGTGCCAGCAGTCGAGGACAGGGCGAGCAGTACTTC. It yields the protein CASSRGQGEQYF.

The V gene is TRBV6-5, the J gene TRBJ1-2; 7 nucleotides line up with TRBD1. Trimming took 0 bases from V and 1 from J; bases not matched to a gene: 2. Germline CDR1 reads MNHEY; CDR2 reads SVGAGI. This CDR3 has 15 residues. The CDR3 nucleotides read TGTGCCAGCAGTTACTCCGGGACAGATAACTATGGCTACACCTTC. Translated, it gives CASSYSGTDNYGYTF.

V is TRBV11-2 and J is TRBJ2-7; 8 bases agree with TRBD1. CDR1 and CDR2 (germline): SGHAT, FQNNGV. J gave up 3 bases and V 6 bases, and 10 bases lay outside the gene matches. The CDR3 is 15 amino acids. DNA for the CDR3: TGTGCCAGCAGTCCCCAAGGACAGGGAAACTACGAGCAGTACTTC. It translates to CASSPQGQGNYEQYF.

This clone came up a few times. The chain recombines TRBV19 with TRBJ2-3, with 10 bases fitting TRBD1. J gave up 1 base and V 6 bases, and 4 bases lay outside the gene matches. The CDR3 is made up of 15 amino acids. CDR1 and CDR2 from the germline V gene are LNHDA and SQIVND (reference sequence). In DNA, the CDR3 is TGTGCCAGTAGCGACAGGGGGCGAGGCACAGATACGCAGTATTTT. Translating gives CASSDRGRGTDTQYF.

This clone was counted a few times. The chain uses TRBV9 and TRBJ2-1; 7 bases align to TRBD1. The CDR3 consists of 16 residues. The germline CDR1 and CDR2 sequences are SGDLS and YYNGEE. V lost 4 bases to trimming and J lost 9 bases; unmatched junction nucleotides: 16. The chain's CDR3 is CASSPRQGYGYGEQFF. The CDR3 region has the DNA TGTGCCAGCAGCCCCCGACAGGGCTACGGATACGGTGAGCAGTTCTTC.

The chain is built from TRBV7-8 and TRBJ2-7; 10 bases align to TRBD1. Germline CDR1 SGHVS, CDR2 FQNEAQ. The CDR3 extends over 12 amino acids. After removal of 5 bases from V and 12 bases from J, the junction contained 7 bases not matched to a gene. The CDR3 reads CASSLTGGAGYF. CDR3 coding DNA: TGTGCCAGCAGCCTGACAGGGGGCGCTGGGTACTTC.

The V gene is TRBV6-5, the J gene TRBJ1-5, with D possibly being TRBD1 (5 bases). The CDR3 sequence is 14 residues long. Germline V gene data show CDR1 as MNHEY and CDR2 as SVGAGI. V lost 6 bases, J lost 0 bases, and 9 bases lay in between. In nucleotides, the CDR3 is TGTGCCAGCAGAAGACAGTATAGCAATCAGCCCCAGCATTTT. Translating it yields CASRRQYSNQPQHF.

The chain recombines TRBV9 with TRBJ2-7; possibly TRBD2 for D (6 bases). The germline gives CDR1 SGDLS, CDR2 YYNGEE. Trimming left V 1 base short and J 3 bases short, with 23 bases between. The CDR3 covers 18 residues. DNA for the CDR3: TGTGCCAGCAGCGTAATTCCGGGAGCCGAACTTTCTCTCTACGAGCAGTACTTC. Translated: CASSVIPGAELSLYEQYF.

V gene TRBV5-1 combines with J gene TRBJ1-4; maybe TRBD1 (6 bases). Trimming took 1 base from V and 0 from J, leaving 7 bases between them. The V gene's germline CDR1 is SGHRS and CDR2 YFSETQ. This CDR3 has 15 amino acids. The CDR3 loop reads CASSLTGSTNEKLFF. The CDR3, as DNA: TGCGCCAGCAGCTTGACAGGGTCAACTAATGAAAAACTGTTTTTT.

The chain joins TRBV14 to TRBJ2-2, with 8 bases that match TRBD1. The CDR3 has 16 residues. Per germline, CDR1 SGHDN and CDR2 FVKESK. Unmatched junction bases numbered 5, after V lost 4 bases and J lost 1 base. As DNA, the CDR3 is TGTGCCAGCAGCCTATTGGGGACAGGGAACACCGGGGAGCTGTTTTTT. This codes for CASSLLGTGNTGELFF.

The chain uses TRBV6-5 and TRBJ2-3; 9 nucleotides agree with TRBD2. CDR1 and CDR2 from the germline V gene are MNHEY and SVGAGI. This CDR3 is built from 15 residues. V dropped 6 bases and J dropped 2; count of bases not matched to a gene: 6. CDR3 amino acids: CASSRTSVDTDTQYF. The CDR3 DNA is TGTGCCAGCAGCCGGACTAGCGTTGACACAGATACGCAGTATTTT.

The gene calls are TRBV7-9 and TRBJ2-3, with D maybe TRBD1 (5 bases). CDR3 length: 15 residues. Per germline, CDR1 SEHNR and CDR2 FQNEAQ (reference sequence). V was trimmed by 5 bases and J by 3 bases, leaving 15 bases between them. DNA for the CDR3: TGTGCCAGCAGCCCCAACCTAGGGGTTACAGATACGCAGTATTTT. This gives the protein CASSPNLGVTDTQYF.

The chain employs TRBV30 and TRBJ1-6, with D possibly being TRBD1 (6 bases). This CDR3 contains 16 residues. Trimming cost V 1 base and J 6 bases, with 16 bases left between them. In germline, CDR1 is GTSNPN, CDR2 SVGIG (reference sequence). CDR3 sequence reads: CAWSALDSLPNSPLHF. DNA for the CDR3: TGTGCCTGGAGTGCCTTGGACAGCCTGCCTAATTCACCCCTCCACTTT.

The chain recombines TRBV6-1 with TRBJ1-2; 7 nucleotides line up with TRBD1. The germline gives CDR1 MNHNS, CDR2 SASEGT. V shed 8 bases, J shed 6 bases, and the junction held 12 bases outside the gene matches. The CDR3 spans 14 residues. CDR3 bases: TGTGCCAGCGGTAGACAGGGCCTGAAGGATGGCTACACCTTC. Its protein is CASGRQGLKDGYTF.

This clone has more than one count but fewer than ten. The chain couples TRBV5-4 to TRBJ2-7, with D perhaps TRBD1 (6 bases). V shed 2 bases and J shed 0 bases, with 12 bases lying between them. This CDR3 comprises 15 residues. Germline loops: CDR1 SGHNT, CDR2 YYREEE (reference sequence). The CDR3: CASSLVQGSSYEQYF. Here the CDR3 DNA reads TGTGCCAGCAGCTTAGTACAGGGAAGCTCCTACGAGCAGTACTTC.

The V and J genes are TRBV9 and TRBJ2-3; the match to TRBD1 covers 7 bases. V lost 4 bases and J lost 3; bases outside the gene matches: 5. Per germline, CDR1 SGDLS and CDR2 YYNGEE. The CDR3 is 14 residues long. The CDR3 reads CASSPQTGTDTQYF. DNA of the CDR3: TGTGCCAGCAGCCCTCAGACAGGGACAGATACGCAGTATTTT.

V usage is TRBV7-6 and J usage is TRBJ2-2; the match to TRBD2 covers 8 bases. Germline CDR1 reads SGHVS; CDR2 reads FNYEAQ. The ends lost 1 base at V and 3 bases at J; junction bases unmatched: 1. This CDR3 has 15 residues. This chain's CDR3 is CASSLVAGYTGELFF. CDR3 coding DNA: TGTGCCAGCAGCTTAGTAGCGGGGTACACCGGGGAGCTGTTTTTT.

V gene TRBV11-3 combines with J gene TRBJ2-3; D gene unclear. The CDR3 extends over 13 amino acids. Germline values: CDR1 SGHNT, CDR2 YENEEA. V was clipped by 4 bases and J by 1 base, with 6 bases between them. CDR3 DNA: TGTGCCAGCAGCTCCACGGGCACAGATACGCAGTATTTT. This gives the protein CASSSTGTDTQYF.

This clone was seen more than once but under ten times. The V call is TRBV6-6, the J call TRBJ1-1; 7 nucleotides match TRBD1. The CDR3 is made up of 13 amino acids. Germline V gene data show CDR1 as MNHNY and CDR2 as SVGAGI (reference sequence). V lost 6 bases and J lost 11; bases outside the gene matches: 12. CDR3 protein: CASSQRQIQGAFF. In nucleotides, the CDR3 is TGTGCCAGCAGCCAGAGACAGATACAGGGGGCTTTCTTT.

The chain combines TRBV7-6 with TRBJ1-6; no reliable D call. The germline V gene has CDR1 SGHVS and CDR2 FNYEAQ. This CDR3 has 16 residues. The V end lost 5 bases, the J end lost 5 bases, and 16 bases lay between the germline ends. The CDR3, as DNA: TGTGCCAGCAGCCCCGGGAGTAGGGCTAATAATTCACCCCTCCACTTT. Translation gives CASSPGSRANNSPLHF. Supplemented by reference TRBV7-6 and TRBJ1-6, the full variable domain reads GAGVSQSPRYKVTKRGQDVALRCDPISGHVSLYWYRQALGQGPEFLTYFNYEAQQDKSGLPNDRFSAERPEGSISTLTIQRTEQRDSAMYRCASSPGSRANNSPLHFGNGTRLTVT.

The chain joins TRBV6-4 to TRBJ1-1; D is ambiguous. Germline V CDR1 and CDR2: MRHNA, SNTAGT. The V gene lost 5 bases and the J gene lost 1 base, with 8 bases spanning the gap. There are 13 residues in the CDR3. This chain's CDR3 is CASSQEGNTEAFF. CDR3 coding DNA: TGTGCCAGCAGTCAAGAGGGGAACACTGAAGCTTTCTTT.

CDR3 sequence: CASSRGLAGGEETQYF. The CDR3 DNA is TGCGCCAGCAGCCGGGGACTAGCGGGGGGCGAAGAGACCCAGTACTTC. The chain combines TRBV4-3 with TRBJ2-5, with 15 bases aligning to TRBD2. Per the germline V gene, CDR1 is LGHNA and CDR2 is YSLEER. CDR3 size: 16 residues. J lost 3 bases, V lost 4 bases, and 3 bases had no gene match.

J is TRBJ2-7 and V is TRBV9, with D unresolved. Per the germline V gene, CDR1 is SGDLS and CDR2 is YYNGEE. The CDR3 loop spans 10 amino acids. CDR3 bases: TGTCCCCCCAACTCCTACGAGCAGTACTTC. This gives the protein CPPNSYEQYF.

As concerns this clone: At one boundary the junction diverges from the germline segment, which might be a read error. The chain employs TRBV6-6 and TRBJ1-2; possibly TRBD1 for D (5 bases). CDR3 size: 13 residues. Germline loops: CDR1 MNHNY, CDR2 SVGAGI (reference sequence). For the CDR3, the DNA is TGTGCCAGCAGTGACTCCGGGACTACCACCGGGACCTTC. This sequence encodes CASSDSGTTTGTF.

The chain carries TRBV10-3 and TRBJ2-7; 8 bases agree with TRBD2. Germline V gene data show CDR1 as ENHRY and CDR2 as SYGVKD. The CDR3 runs to 16 residues. Germline trimming cut 3 bases from V and 0 bases from J; bases unmatched to any gene: 7. The CDR3 DNA is TGTGCCATCAGTGAAGGAGCGGGGGTCACCTCCTACGAGCAGTACTTC. Protein sequence: CAISEGAGVTSYEQYF.

The rearrangement uses TRBV12-5 and TRBJ2-1; 8 nucleotides match TRBD2. The CDR3 runs 16 residues. V lost 2 bases, J lost 1 base, and 4 bases stayed unmatched. The V gene's germline CDR1 is LGHNT and CDR2 FRNRAP. This CDR3 reads CASGLTLAGSYNEQFF. The CDR3 bases are TGTGCTAGTGGTTTGACCCTAGCGGGTTCCTACAATGAGCAGTTCTTC.

This chain uses TRBV19 with TRBJ2-5; D is possibly TRBD1 (5 bases). This CDR3 is built from 13 residues. The V end was cut by 5 bases, the J end by 0 bases, with 7 bases between. In germline, CDR1 is LNHDA, CDR2 SQIVND (reference sequence). CDR3 DNA: TGTGCCAGTAGTCGACAGAACCAAGAGACCCAGTACTTC. It codes for CASSRQNQETQYF.